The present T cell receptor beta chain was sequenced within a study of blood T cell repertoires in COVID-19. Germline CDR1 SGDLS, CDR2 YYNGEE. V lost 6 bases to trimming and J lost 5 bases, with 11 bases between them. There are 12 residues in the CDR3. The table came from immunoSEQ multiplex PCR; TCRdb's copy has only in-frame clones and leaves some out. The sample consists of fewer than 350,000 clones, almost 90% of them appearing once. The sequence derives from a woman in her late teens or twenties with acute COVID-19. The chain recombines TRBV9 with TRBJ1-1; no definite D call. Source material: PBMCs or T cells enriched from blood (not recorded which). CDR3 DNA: TGTGCCAGCAACAACCGAGGGACTGAAGCTTTCTTT. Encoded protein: CASNNRGTEAFF. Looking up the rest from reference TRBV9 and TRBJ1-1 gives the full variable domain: DSGVTQTPKHLITATGQRVTLRCSPRSGDLSVYWYQQSLDQGLQFLIQYYNGEERAKGNILERFSAQQFPDLHSELNLSSLELGDSALYFCASNNRGTEAFFGQGTRLTVV.